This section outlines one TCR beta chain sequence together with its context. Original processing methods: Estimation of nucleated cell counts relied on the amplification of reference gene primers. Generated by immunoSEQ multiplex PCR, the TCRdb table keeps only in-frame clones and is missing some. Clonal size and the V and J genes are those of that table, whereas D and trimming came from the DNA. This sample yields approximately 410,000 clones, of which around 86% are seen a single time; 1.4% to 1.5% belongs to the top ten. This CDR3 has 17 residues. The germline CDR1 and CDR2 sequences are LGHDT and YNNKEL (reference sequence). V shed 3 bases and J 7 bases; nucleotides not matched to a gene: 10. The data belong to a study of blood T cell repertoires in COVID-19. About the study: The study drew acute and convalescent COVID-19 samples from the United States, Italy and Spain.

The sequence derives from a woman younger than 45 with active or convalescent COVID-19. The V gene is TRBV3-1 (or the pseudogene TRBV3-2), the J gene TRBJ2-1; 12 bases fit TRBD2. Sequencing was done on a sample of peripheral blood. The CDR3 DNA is TGTGCCAGCAGCCAGGTTTGGAATGGACTAGCGGGAAATGAGCAGTTCTTC. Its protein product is CASSQVWNGLAGNEQFF.